Shown below are 18 T cell receptor beta chains from a single sample sequenced in a study of T cell changes during pregnancy in multiple sclerosis. TCRdb's copy holds only in-frame clones and misses some; the assay was immunoSEQ multiplex PCR. The table shows tens of thousands of clones, with approximately 91% occurring only once. Here the sequenced sample was peripheral blood, taken in the second trimester of pregnancy. These receptors were taken from a female donor with multiple sclerosis, enrolled in a pregnancy study.

V and J are TRBV4-3 and TRBJ2-7; 9 bases are shared with TRBD1. The CDR3 is 15 amino acids. Germline assignment: CDR1 LGHNA and CDR2 YSLEER. J gave up 2 bases and V 4 bases, and 6 bases lay outside the gene matches. The CDR3 DNA sequence: TGCGCCAGCAGCCTCCACAGGGGGCTCGCCTACGAGCAGTACTTC. Protein sequence: CASSLHRGLAYEQYF.

The chain has TRBV25-1 and TRBJ2-5; the D gene is possibly TRBD2 (6 bases). The germline V gene has CDR1 MGHDK and CDR2 SYGVNS. The CDR3 extends over 14 amino acids. Trimming left V 6 bases short and J 4 bases short, with 15 bases between. CDR3 amino acids: CASRQQGGPETQYF. CDR3 nucleotide sequence: TGTGCCAGCAGACAGCAGGGAGGTCCAGAGACCCAGTACTTC.

The rearrangement links TRBV6-1 to TRBJ1-2, with 7 bases fitting TRBD1. This CDR3 spans 15 amino acids. CDR1 is MNHNS and CDR2 is SASEGT in the germline V gene. The junction had 13 bases not matched to a gene; V was cut back by 8 bases and J by 4 bases. In nucleotides, the CDR3 is TGTGCCAGCGAGTACCACAGGGGATTTAGCTATGGCTACACCTTC. Translating gives CASEYHRGFSYGYTF.

This clone was observed a single time. V gene TRBV30 combines with J gene TRBJ1-2; D is unresolved. The germline gives CDR1 GTSNPN, CDR2 SVGIG (reference sequence). V was clipped by 5 bases and J by 4 bases, with 17 bases between them. This CDR3 contains 14 residues. CDR3 coding DNA: TGTGCCTGGTCGGTCCGGGAGGCTGTCTATGGCTACACCTTC. Translated: CAWSVREAVYGYTF.

J is TRBJ1-4 and V is TRBV4-1, with D possibly TRBD1 on 5 matching bases. Germline loops: CDR1 MGHRA, CDR2 YSYEKL. The V gene lost 4 bases and the J gene lost 5 bases, with 14 bases spanning the gap. The CDR3 totals 15 residues. CDR3 protein: CASSPTQGENEKLFF. The CDR3 bases are TGCGCCAGCAGCCCTACTCAGGGCGAGAATGAAAAACTGTTTTTT.

The chain couples TRBV11-3 to TRBJ2-2, with D unclear. This CDR3 comprises 14 residues. CDR1 and CDR2 (germline): SGHNT, YENEEA. V was cut by 6 bases and J by 0 bases, with 8 bases left in between. The CDR3 spells CASRRSTNTGELFF. CDR3 nucleotide sequence: TGTGCCAGCAGACGTTCTACGAACACCGGGGAGCTGTTTTTT. Looking up the rest from reference TRBV11-3 and TRBJ2-2 gives the full variable domain: EAGVVQSPRYKIIEKKQPVAFWCNPISGHNTLYWYLQNLGQGPELLIRYENEEAVDDSQLPKDRFSAERLKGVDSTLKIQPAELGDSAVYLCASRRSTNTGELFFGEGSRLTVL.

This sequence joins TRBV2 and TRBJ2-1, with TRBD2 identical over 7 bases. Germline trimming cut 7 bases from V and 1 base from J; bases unmatched to any gene: 22. The germline V gene encodes CDR1 SNHLY and CDR2 FYNNEI. This CDR3 comprises 20 residues. The CDR3 coding sequence is TGTGCCAGCAACTGGGGGGGTCCCTTGCGCGGAGGTTCATCCTACAATGAGCAGTTCTTC. This encodes CASNWGGPLRGGSSYNEQFF.

The V gene is TRBV4-3, the J gene TRBJ1-4; D uncertain. The CDR3 totals 12 residues. The germline V and J ends were trimmed by 1 base and 6 bases, with 3 bases remaining between them. CDR1 and CDR2 from the germline V gene are LGHNA and YSLEER. CDR3 residues: CASSQADEKLFF. The CDR3 nucleotides are TGCGCCAGCAGCCAAGCTGATGAAAAACTGTTTTTT.

V and J are TRBV29-1 and TRBJ2-7, with no clear D. Germline V gives CDR1 SQVTM, CDR2 ANQGSEA. Trimming cost V 5 bases and J 4 bases, with 21 bases left between them. The CDR3 consists of 15 residues. CDR3 in DNA: TGCAGCGTTAAAACAAGACATCGATCTTTGTACGAGCAGTACTTC. This sequence encodes CSVKTRHRSLYEQYF.

J is TRBJ1-4 and V is TRBV7-6; perhaps TRBD1 as D (5 bases). This CDR3 contains 14 residues. CDR1 SGHVS and CDR2 FNYEAQ come from the germline V gene. Trimming removed 1 base from V and 8 bases from J, with 11 bases in between. CDR3 sequence: CASSLVAGQEKLFF. The CDR3 region has the DNA TGTGCCAGCAGCTTAGTGGCAGGGCAGGAAAAACTGTTTTTT.

The chain recombines TRBV5-1 with TRBJ2-2, with 13 bases matching TRBD2. V lost 5 bases to trimming and J lost 6 bases; unmatched junction nucleotides: 7. There are 16 residues in the CDR3. CDR1 is SGHRS and CDR2 is YFSETQ in the germline V gene. The CDR3 loop reads CASRRLAGGLAGELFF. The CDR3 DNA reads TGCGCCAGCAGACGACTAGCGGGGGGCTTGGCCGGGGAGCTGTTTTTT.

The chain carries TRBV7-9 and TRBJ2-7, with 9 bases lining up with TRBD1. Looked up from germline, CDR1 is SEHNR and CDR2 is FQNEAQ (reference sequence). The CDR3 totals 15 residues. The J segment lost 4 bases and the V segment lost 3 bases, leaving 7 bases of the junction unmatched. CDR3 in DNA: TGTGCCAGCAGCTTCCCGGGACAGGGAACTTACGAGCAGTACTTC. Its translation is CASSFPGQGTYEQYF.

The table lists this clone with a count of one. The chain combines TRBV2 with TRBJ1-2; D ambiguous. Germline lookup yields CDR1 SNHLY and CDR2 FYNNEI. With 11 bases removed from V and 4 bases from J, the gap between germline ends came to 20 bases. This CDR3 is built from 14 residues. CDR3 bases: TGTGCCGGGAACCCTTCTCGGGGTGTCTATGGCTACACCTTC. It translates to CAGNPSRGVYGYTF.

This chain connects TRBV5-5 to TRBJ2-7; D is perhaps TRBD1 (6 bases). The CDR3 extends over 15 amino acids. Germline values: CDR1 SGHKS, CDR2 YYEKEE (reference sequence). The V end lost 0 bases, the J end lost 4 bases, and 14 bases lay between the germline ends. The CDR3 region has the DNA TGTGCCAGCAGCTTGGAGGGCAGGGGTTCGTACGAGCAGTACTTC. The encoded protein is CASSLEGRGSYEQYF.

The CDR3 coding sequence is TGTGCCAGCAGCGTAGCTGGGGGGGACCTGGCAAAAGGGCAGTTCTTC. Its protein product is CASSVAGGDLAKGQFF. The chain uses TRBV9 and TRBJ2-1; the match to TRBD2 covers 7 bases. The germline gives CDR1 SGDLS, CDR2 YYNGEE. The CDR3 length is 16 residues. V trimming: 0 bases; J trimming: 12 bases; junction bases outside the gene matches: 15.

The V gene is TRBV29-1, the J gene TRBJ2-5; D not certain. Germline assignment: CDR1 SQVTM and CDR2 ANQGSEA. This CDR3 spans 12 amino acids. The V end was cut by 3 bases, the J end by 0 bases, with 5 bases between. CDR3 nucleotides: TGCAGCGTTGATGGGCACCAAGAGACCCAGTACTTC. Its translation is CSVDGHQETQYF.

The V call is TRBV7-6, the J call TRBJ1-2; TRBD1 agrees at 7 bases. Germline CDR1 reads SGHVS; CDR2 reads FNYEAQ. The CDR3 consists of 15 residues. Trimming at V came to 5 bases and at J to 2 bases, leaving 8 bases not matched to a gene. The CDR3 spells CASSVRTGFNYGYTF. CDR3 nucleotides: TGTGCCAGCAGCGTAAGGACAGGCTTCAACTATGGCTACACCTTC.

There are a few counts of this clone. The chain combines TRBV7-9 with TRBJ1-2, with TRBD1 identical over 7 bases. This CDR3 contains 14 residues. With V trimmed by 5 bases and J by 7 bases, 10 bases remained unmatched. The germline V gene encodes CDR1 SEHNR and CDR2 FQNEAQ (reference sequence). Here the CDR3 DNA reads TGTGCCAGCAGCCTTGGGACAGCGAGAGGTGGCTACACCTTC. Its protein product is CASSLGTARGGYTF. The full variable domain, in which reference TRBV7-9 and TRBJ1-2 provide the parts outside the CDR3, is DTGVSQNPRHKITKRGQNVTFRCDPISEHNRLYWYRQTLGQGPEFLTYFQNEAQLEKSRLLSDRFSAERPKGSFSTLEIQRTEQGDSAMYLCASSLGTARGGYTFGSGTRLTVV.